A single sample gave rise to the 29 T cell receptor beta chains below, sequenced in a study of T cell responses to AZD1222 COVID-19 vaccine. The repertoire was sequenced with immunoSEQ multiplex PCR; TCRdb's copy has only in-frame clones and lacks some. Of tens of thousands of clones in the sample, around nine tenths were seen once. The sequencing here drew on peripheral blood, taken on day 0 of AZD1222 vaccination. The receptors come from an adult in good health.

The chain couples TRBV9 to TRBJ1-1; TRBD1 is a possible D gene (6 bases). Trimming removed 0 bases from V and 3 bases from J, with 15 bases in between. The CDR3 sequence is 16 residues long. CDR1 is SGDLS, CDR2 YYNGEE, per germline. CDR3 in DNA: TGTGCCAGCAGCGTAGGACCGGGGGGGGCCCACACTGAAGCTTTCTTT. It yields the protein CASSVGPGGAHTEAFF.

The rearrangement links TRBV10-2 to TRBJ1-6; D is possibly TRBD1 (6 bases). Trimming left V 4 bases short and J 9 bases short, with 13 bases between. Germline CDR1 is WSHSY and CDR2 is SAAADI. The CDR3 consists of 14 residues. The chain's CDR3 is CASSGGQRTSPLHF. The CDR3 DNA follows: TGCGCCAGCAGTGGAGGACAGAGGACTTCACCCCTCCACTTT.

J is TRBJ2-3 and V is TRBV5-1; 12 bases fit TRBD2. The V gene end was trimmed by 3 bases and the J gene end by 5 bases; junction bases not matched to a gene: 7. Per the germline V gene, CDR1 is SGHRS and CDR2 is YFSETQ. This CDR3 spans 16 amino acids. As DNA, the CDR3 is TGCGCCAGCAGCTCCCCACTAGCGGGGGGAGGAGATACGCAGTATTTT. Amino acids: CASSSPLAGGGDTQYF.

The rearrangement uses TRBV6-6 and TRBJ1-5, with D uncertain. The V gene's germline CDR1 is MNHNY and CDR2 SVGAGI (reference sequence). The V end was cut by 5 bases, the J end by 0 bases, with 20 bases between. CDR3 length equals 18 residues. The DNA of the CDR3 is TGTGCCAGCAGTCGAAGCTTCTCAGGCGGAACTAGCAATCAGCCCCAGCATTTT. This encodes CASSRSFSGGTSNQPQHF.

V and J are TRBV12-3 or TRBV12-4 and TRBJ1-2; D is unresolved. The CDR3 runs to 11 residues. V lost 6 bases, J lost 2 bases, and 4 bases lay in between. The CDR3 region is CASSRNYGYTF. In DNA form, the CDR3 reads TGTGCCAGCAGCCGAAACTATGGCTACACCTTC.

CDR3 in DNA: TGTGCCAGCAGCCTAAATCAAGAGACCCAGTACTTC. Its protein product is CASSLNQETQYF. V gene TRBV7-9 combines with J gene TRBJ2-5; D ambiguous. The V end lost 5 bases, the J end lost 2 bases, and 6 bases lay between the germline ends. The CDR3 totals 12 residues. Germline-derived CDR1 and CDR2 are SEHNR and FQNEAQ (reference sequence).

The CDR3 protein is CASRGEQSHEQYF. For the CDR3, the DNA is TGTGCCAGCCGGGGTGAGCAGTCCCACGAGCAGTACTTC. V is TRBV6-6 and J is TRBJ2-7; D might be TRBD2 (5 bases). Germline V gene lookup returns CDR1 MNHNY and CDR2 SVGAGI (reference sequence). The CDR3 sequence is 13 residues long. Between the trimmed V and J ends, which lost 8 bases and 5 bases, there was a span of 16 bases.

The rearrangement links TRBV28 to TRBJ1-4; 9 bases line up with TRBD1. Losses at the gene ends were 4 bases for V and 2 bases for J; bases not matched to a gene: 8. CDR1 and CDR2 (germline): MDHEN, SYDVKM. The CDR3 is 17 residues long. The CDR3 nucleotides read TGTGCCAGCAGTTCCCCGGGACAGGGTAGGACTAATGAAAAACTGTTTTTT. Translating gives CASSSPGQGRTNEKLFF.

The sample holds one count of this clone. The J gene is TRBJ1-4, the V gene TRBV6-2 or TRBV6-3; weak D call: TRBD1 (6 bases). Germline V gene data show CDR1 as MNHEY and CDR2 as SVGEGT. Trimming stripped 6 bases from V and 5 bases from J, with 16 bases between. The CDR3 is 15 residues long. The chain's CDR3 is CASSRPQGRNEKLFF. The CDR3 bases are TGTGCCAGCAGCAGACCCCAGGGGAGGAATGAAAAACTGTTTTTT.

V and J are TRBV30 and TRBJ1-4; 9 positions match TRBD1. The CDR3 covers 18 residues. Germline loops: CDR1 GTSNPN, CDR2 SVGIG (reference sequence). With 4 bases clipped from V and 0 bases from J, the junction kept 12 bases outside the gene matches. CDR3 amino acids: CAWTPGQGSQATNEKLFF. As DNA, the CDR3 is TGTGCCTGGACCCCGGGACAGGGAAGTCAGGCAACTAATGAAAAACTGTTTTTT.

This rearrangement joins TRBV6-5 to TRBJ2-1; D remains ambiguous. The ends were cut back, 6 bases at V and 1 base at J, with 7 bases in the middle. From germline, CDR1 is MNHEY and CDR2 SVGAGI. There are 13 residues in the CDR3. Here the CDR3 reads CASRSGSYNEQFF. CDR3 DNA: TGTGCCAGCAGATCGGGTTCCTACAATGAGCAGTTCTTC.

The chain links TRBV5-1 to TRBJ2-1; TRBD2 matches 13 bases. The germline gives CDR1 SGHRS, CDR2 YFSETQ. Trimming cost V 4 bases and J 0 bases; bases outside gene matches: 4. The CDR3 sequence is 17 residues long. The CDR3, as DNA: TGCGCCAGCAGCGCCAGGACTAGCGGGAGCTCCTACAATGAGCAGTTCTTC. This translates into CASSARTSGSSYNEQFF.

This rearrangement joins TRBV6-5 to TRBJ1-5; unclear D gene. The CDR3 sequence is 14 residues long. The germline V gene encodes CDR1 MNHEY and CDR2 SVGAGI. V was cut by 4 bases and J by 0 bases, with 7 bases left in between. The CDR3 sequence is CASSSTYSNQPQHF. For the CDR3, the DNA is TGTGCCAGCAGTTCGACATATAGCAATCAGCCCCAGCATTTT.

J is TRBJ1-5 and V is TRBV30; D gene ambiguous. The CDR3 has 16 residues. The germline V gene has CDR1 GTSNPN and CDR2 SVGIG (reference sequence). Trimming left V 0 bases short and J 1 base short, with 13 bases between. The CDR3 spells CAWSVPIVGSNQPQHF. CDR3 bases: TGTGCCTGGAGTGTCCCCATTGTAGGGAGCAATCAGCCCCAGCATTTT.

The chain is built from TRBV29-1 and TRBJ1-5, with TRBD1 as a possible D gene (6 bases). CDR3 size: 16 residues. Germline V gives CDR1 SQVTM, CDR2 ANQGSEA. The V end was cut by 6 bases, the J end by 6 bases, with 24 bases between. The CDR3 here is CSVLGGRVRVRQPQHF. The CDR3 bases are TGCAGCGTCCTGGGGGGCAGGGTGCGGGTCCGTCAGCCCCAGCATTTT. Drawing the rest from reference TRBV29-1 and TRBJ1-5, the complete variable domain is SAVISQKPSRDICQRGTSLTIQCQVDSQVTMMFWYRQQPGQSLTLIATANQGSEATYESGFVIDKFPISRPNLTFSTLTVSNMSPEDSSIYLCSVLGGRVRVRQPQHFGDGTRLSIL.

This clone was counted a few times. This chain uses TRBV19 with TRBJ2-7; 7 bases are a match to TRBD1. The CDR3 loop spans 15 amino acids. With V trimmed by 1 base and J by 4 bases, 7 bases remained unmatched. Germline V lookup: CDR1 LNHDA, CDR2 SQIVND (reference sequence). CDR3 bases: TGTGCCAGTAGTATAGGGGGACAGTTGTTTTACGAGCAGTACTTC. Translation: CASSIGGQLFYEQYF.

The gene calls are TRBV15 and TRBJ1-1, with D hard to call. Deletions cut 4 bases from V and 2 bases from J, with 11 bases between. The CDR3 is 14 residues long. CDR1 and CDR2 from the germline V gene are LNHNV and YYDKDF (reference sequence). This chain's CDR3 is CATSTTEVNTEAFF. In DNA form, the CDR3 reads TGTGCCACCAGCACGACGGAAGTTAACACTGAAGCTTTCTTT. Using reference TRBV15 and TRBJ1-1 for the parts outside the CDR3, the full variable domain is DAMVIQNPRYQVTQFGKPVTLSCSQTLNHNVMYWYQQKSSQAPKLLFHYYDKDFNNEADTPDNFQSRRPNTSFCFLDIRSPGLGDTAMYLCATSTTEVNTEAFFGQGTRLTVV.

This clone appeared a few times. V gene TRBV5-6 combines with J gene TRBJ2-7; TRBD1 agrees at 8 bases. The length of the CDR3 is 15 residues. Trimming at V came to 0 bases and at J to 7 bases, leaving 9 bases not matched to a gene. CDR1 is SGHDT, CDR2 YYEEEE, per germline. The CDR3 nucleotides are TGTGCCAGCAGCTTGGGTAGGACAGGGCCGAAAGAGCAGTACTTC. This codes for CASSLGRTGPKEQYF.

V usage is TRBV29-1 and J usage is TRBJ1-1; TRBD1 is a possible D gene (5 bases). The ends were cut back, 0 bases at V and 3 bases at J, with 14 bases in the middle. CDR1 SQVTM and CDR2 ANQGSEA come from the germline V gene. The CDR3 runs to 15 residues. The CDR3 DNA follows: TGCAGCGTTGAAGATCTCGGGGGTCCGGACACTGAAGCTTTCTTT. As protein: CSVEDLGGPDTEAFF.

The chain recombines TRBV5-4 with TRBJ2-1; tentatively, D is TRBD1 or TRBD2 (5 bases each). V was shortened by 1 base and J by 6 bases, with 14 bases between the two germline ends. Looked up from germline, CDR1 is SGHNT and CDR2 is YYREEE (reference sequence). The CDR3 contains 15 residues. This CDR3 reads CASSLMGVVGNEQFF. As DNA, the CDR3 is TGTGCCAGCAGCTTGATGGGGGTTGTCGGCAATGAGCAGTTCTTC.

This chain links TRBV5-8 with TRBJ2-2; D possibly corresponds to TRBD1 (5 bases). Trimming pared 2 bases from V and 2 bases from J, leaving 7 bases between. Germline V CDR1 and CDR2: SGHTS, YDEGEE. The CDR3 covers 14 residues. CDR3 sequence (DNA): TGTGCCAGCAGCTTACAGGTTAACACCGGGGAGCTGTTTTTT. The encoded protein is CASSLQVNTGELFF.

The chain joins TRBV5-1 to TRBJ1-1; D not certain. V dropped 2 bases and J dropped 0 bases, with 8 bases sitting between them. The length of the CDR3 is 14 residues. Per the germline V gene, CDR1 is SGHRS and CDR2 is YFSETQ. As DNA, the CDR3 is TGCGCCAGCAGCTTTTCGACACTGAACACTGAAGCTTTCTTT. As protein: CASSFSTLNTEAFF.

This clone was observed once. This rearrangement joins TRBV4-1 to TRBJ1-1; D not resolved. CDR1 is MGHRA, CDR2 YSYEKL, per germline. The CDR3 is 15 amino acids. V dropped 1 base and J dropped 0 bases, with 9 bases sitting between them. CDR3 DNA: TGCGCCAGCAGCCAAGTGGGCGGCATGAACACTGAAGCTTTCTTT. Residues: CASSQVGGMNTEAFF.

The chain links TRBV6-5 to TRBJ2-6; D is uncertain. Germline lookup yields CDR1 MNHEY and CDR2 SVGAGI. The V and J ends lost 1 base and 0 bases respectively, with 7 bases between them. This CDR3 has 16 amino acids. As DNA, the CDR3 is TGTGCCAGCAGTTACTTAGAAACCTCTGGGGCCAACGTCCTGACTTTC. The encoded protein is CASSYLETSGANVLTF.

The CDR3 region has the DNA TGCAGTGCTGGTGGTGGGGGCTACAATGAGCAGTTCTTC. It codes for CSAGGGGYNEQFF. V usage is TRBV20-1 and J usage is TRBJ2-1; D tentatively reads TRBD1 or TRBD2 (5 bases each). Per the germline V gene, CDR1 is DFQATT and CDR2 is SNEGSKA (reference sequence). The V end lost 5 bases, the J end lost 3 bases, and 11 bases lay between the germline ends. CDR3 size: 13 residues.

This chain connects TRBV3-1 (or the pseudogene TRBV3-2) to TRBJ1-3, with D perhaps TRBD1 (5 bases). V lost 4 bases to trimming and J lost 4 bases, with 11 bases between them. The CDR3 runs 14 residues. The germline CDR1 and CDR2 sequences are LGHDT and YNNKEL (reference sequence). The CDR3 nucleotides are TGTGCCAGCAGCCTAAGGGGTGGCGGAAACACCATATATTTT. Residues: CASSLRGGGNTIYF.

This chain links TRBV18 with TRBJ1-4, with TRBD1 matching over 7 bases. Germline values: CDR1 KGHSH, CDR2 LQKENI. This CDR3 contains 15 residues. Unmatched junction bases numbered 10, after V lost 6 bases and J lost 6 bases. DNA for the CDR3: TGTGCCAGCTCTCTCGACAGGGTACAATATGAAAAACTGTTTTTT. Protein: CASSLDRVQYEKLFF.

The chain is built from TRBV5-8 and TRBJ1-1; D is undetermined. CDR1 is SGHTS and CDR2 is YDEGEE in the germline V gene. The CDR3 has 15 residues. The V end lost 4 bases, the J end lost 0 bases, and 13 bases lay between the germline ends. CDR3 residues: CASSQQSRLNTEAFF. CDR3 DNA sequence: TGTGCCAGCAGCCAACAGAGCCGGCTGAACACTGAAGCTTTCTTT.

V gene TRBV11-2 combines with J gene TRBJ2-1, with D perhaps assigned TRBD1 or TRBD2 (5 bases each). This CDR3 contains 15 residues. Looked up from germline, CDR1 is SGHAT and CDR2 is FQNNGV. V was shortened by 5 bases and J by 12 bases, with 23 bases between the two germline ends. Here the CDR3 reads CASSILQGMGSGQFF. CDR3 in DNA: TGTGCCAGCAGCATCCTCCAGGGAATGGGGAGCGGGCAGTTCTTC.